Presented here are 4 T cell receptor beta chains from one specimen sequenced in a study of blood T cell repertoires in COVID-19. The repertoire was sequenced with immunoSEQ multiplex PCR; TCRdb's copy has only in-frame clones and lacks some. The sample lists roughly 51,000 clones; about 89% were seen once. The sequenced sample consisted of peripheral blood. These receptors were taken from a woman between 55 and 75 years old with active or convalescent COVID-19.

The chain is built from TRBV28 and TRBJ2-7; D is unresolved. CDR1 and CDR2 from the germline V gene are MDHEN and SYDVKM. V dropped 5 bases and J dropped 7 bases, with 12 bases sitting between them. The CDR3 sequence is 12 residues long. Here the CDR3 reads CASSTIPLEQYF. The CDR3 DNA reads TGTGCCAGCAGTACTATCCCTTTAGAGCAGTACTTC.

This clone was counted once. Here the CDR3 reads CASSLPGTNYEQYF. The CDR3 nucleotides read TGTGCCAGCAGTTTGCCAGGGACTAACTACGAGCAGTACTTC. The chain joins TRBV28 to TRBJ2-7; 7 bases fit TRBD2. Per the germline V gene, CDR1 is MDHEN and CDR2 is SYDVKM. V gave up 3 bases and J gave up 3 bases; unmatched junction bases: 5. The CDR3 has 14 residues.

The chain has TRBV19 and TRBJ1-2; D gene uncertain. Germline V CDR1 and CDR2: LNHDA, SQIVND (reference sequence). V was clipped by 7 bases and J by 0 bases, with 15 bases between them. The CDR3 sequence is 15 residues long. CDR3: CASIATGTANYGYTF. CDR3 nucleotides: TGTGCCAGTATCGCCACCGGCACAGCTAACTATGGCTACACCTTC.

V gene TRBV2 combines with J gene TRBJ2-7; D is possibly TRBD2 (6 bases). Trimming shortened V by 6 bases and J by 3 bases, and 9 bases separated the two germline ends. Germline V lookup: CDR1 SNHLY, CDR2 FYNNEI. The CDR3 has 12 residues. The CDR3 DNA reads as TGTGCCAGCAGCTGGGACTTCTACGAGCAGTACTTC. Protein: CASSWDFYEQYF.